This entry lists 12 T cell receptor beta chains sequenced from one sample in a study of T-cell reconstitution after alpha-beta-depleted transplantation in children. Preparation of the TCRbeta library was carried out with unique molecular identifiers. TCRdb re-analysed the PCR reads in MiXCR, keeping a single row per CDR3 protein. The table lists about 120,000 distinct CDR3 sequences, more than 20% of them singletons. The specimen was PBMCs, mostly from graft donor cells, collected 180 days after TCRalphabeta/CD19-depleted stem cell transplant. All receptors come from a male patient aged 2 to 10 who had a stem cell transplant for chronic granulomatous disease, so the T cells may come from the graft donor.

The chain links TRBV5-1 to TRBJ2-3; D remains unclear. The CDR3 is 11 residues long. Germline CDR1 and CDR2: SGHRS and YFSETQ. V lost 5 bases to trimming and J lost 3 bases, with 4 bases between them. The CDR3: CASSETDTQYF. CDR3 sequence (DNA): TGCGCCAGCAGTGAGACAGATACGCAGTATTTT. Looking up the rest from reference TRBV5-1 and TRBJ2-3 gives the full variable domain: KAGVTQTPRYLIKTRGQQVTLSCSPISGHRSVSWYQQTPGQGLQFLFEYFSETQRNKGNFPGRFSGRQFSNSRSEMNVSTLELGDSALYLCASSETDTQYFGPGTRLTVL.

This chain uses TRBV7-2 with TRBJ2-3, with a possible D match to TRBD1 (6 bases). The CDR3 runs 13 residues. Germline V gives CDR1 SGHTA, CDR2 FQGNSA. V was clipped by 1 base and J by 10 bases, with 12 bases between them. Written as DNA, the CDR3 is TGTGCCAGCAGCTTAGGCCTGACAGGAGCGCAGTATTTT. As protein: CASSLGLTGAQYF.

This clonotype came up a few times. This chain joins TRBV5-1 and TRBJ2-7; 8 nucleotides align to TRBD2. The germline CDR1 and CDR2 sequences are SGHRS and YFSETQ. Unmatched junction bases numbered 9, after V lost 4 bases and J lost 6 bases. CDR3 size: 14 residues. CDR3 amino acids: CASSPRPSGSEQYF. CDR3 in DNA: TGCGCCAGCAGCCCGAGGCCTAGCGGGTCCGAGCAGTACTTC.

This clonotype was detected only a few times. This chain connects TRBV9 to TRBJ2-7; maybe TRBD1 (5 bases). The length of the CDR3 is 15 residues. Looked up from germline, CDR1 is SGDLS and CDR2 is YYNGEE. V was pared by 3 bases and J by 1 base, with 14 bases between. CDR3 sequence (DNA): TGTGCCAGCAGCGCCACAGGAGAAATTTCCTACGAGCAGTACTTC. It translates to CASSATGEISYEQYF.

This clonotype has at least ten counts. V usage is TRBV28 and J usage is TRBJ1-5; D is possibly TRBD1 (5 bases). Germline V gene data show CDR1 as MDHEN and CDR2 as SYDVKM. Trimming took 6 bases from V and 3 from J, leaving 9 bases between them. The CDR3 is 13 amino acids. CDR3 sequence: CASRRQLNQPQHF. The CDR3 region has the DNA TGTGCCAGCAGGAGACAGCTCAATCAGCCCCAGCATTTT.

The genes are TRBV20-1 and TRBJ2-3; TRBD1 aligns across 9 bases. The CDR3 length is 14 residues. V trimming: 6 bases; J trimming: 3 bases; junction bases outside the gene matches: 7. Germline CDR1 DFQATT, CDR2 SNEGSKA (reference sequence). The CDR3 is CSAIPGTGTDTQYF. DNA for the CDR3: TGCAGTGCGATCCCCGGGACAGGGACAGATACGCAGTATTTT.

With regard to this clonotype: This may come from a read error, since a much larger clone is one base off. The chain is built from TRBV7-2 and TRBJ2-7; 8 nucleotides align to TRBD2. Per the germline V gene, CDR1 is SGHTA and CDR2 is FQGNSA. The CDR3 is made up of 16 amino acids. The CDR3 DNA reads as TGTGCCAGCAGCCCCGCATCTAGCGGGTATACCTACGACCAGTACTTC. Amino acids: CASSPASSGYTYDQYF.

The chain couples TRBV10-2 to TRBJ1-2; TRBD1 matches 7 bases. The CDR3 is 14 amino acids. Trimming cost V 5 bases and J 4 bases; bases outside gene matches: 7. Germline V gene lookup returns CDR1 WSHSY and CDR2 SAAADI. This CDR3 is CASSSTGESYGYTF. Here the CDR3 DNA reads TGCGCCAGCAGTAGTACAGGGGAGAGCTATGGCTACACCTTC.

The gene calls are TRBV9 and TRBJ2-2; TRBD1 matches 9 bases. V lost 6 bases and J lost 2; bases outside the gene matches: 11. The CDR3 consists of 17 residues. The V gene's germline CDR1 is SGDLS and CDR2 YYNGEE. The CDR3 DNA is TGTGCCAGCAACCTGGGACAGGGTTCCTCCAACACCGGGGAGCTGTTTTTT. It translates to CASNLGQGSSNTGELFF. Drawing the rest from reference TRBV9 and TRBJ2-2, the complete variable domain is DSGVTQTPKHLITATGQRVTLRCSPRSGDLSVYWYQQSLDQGLQFLIQYYNGEERAKGNILERFSAQQFPDLHSELNLSSLELGDSALYFCASNLGQGSSNTGELFFGEGSRLTVL.

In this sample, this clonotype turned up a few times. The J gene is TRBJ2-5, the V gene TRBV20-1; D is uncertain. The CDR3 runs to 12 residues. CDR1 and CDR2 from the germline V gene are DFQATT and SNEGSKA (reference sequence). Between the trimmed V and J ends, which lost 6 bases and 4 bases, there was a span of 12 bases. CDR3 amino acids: CSAIPGLETQYF. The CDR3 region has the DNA TGCAGTGCGATCCCCGGCCTAGAGACCCAGTACTTC.

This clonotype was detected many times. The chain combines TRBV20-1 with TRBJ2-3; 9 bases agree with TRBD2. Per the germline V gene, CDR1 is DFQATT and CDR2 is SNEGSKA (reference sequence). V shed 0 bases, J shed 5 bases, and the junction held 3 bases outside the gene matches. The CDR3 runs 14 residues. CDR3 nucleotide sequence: TGCAGTGCTAGAGATCTACTAGCGGGAGATACGCAGTATTTT. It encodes CSARDLLAGDTQYF.

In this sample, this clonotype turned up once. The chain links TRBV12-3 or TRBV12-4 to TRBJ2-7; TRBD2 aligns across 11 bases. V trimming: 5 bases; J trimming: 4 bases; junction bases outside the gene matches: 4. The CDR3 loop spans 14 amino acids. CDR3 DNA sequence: TGTGCCAGCAGTGGGGGACTAGCGGATTACGAGCAGTACTTC. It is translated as CASSGGLADYEQYF.